This TCR beta chain is drawn from a study of cytomegalovirus exposure and HLA in healthy donors. Whole-study findings and limits: Usually a TCR sequence was rare, but some public TCRs were found in many donors. In vitro assays verified that three CMV-associated chains recognized CMV antigens specifically. That first-cohort TCR clusters tended to co-occur in the 95 to 150 validation repertoires was found in a later analysis.

With regard to this clone: The target antigen is unknown.

Sequencing was performed with immunoSEQ multiplex PCR; in TCRdb, only in-frame clones are kept and a portion is missing. The data contain 120,000 to 150,000 clones, roughly 90% of them singletons. The receptor comes from a man between 18 and 35 years old in good health and CMV-seropositive. The sequenced material came from PBMCs.

For the CDR3, the DNA is TGTGCCAGCCGACGTACTAGCGGAGAGACCCAGTACTTC. This gives the protein CASRRTSGETQYF. V is TRBV6-5 and J is TRBJ2-5, with 8 bases lining up with TRBD2. There are 13 residues in the CDR3. CDR1 MNHEY and CDR2 SVGAGI come from the germline V gene. V gave up 8 bases and J gave up 4 bases; unmatched junction bases: 6.